These 24 T cell receptor beta chains were sequenced from one sample in a study of T-cell memory formation after mild COVID-19. TCRdb ran MiXCR on the 5' RACE reads and lists one entry per CDR3 protein. The sample lists around 320,000 distinct CDR3 sequences, approximately 14% occurring once. Sequencing was performed on PBMCs or a T cell subset sorted from them (not recorded which). The receptors derive from a man aged 18 to 30 who had mild COVID-19 (a few samples of this study predate the infection). Cell type and time point are not known.

The CDR3 nucleotides are TGTGCCAGCAGCCAAGGCCCGGCCCCTAGCACAGATACGCAGTATTTT. This codes for CASSQGPAPSTDTQYF. V is TRBV11-2 and J is TRBJ2-3; unclear D gene. Germline CDR1 reads SGHAT; CDR2 reads FQNNGV. V lost 5 bases and J 0 bases, leaving 15 bases between the germline ends. This CDR3 has 16 amino acids.

This clonotype has more than one count but fewer than ten. The rearrangement joins TRBV9 to TRBJ1-3; unclear D gene. This CDR3 contains 15 residues. Germline V gene lookup returns CDR1 SGDLS and CDR2 YYNGEE. Between the trimmed V and J ends, which lost 0 bases and 0 bases, there was a span of 7 bases. CDR3 amino acids: CASSVETGSGNTIYF. The CDR3 bases are TGTGCCAGCAGCGTAGAGACCGGCTCTGGAAACACCATATATTTT.

This clonotype was detected a few times. This chain joins TRBV9 and TRBJ2-3; 7 bases line up with TRBD2. CDR3 size: 15 residues. Germline CDR1 SGDLS, CDR2 YYNGEE. V was pared by 0 bases and J by 4 bases, with 5 bases of the junction left unmatched. CDR3 coding DNA: TGTGCCAGCAGCGTAGGGGGACTACCGGCAGATACGCAGTATTTT. It translates to CASSVGGLPADTQYF.

This clonotype was recorded a few times. This chain connects TRBV2 to TRBJ2-7, with TRBD1 identical over 10 bases. Germline V gene sequence: CDR1 SNHLY, CDR2 FYNNEI. V gave up 4 bases and J gave up 5 bases; unmatched junction bases: 23. The CDR3 covers 20 residues. The CDR3 region is CASSGVSTGTGERIGNEQYF. CDR3 nucleotides: TGTGCCAGCAGTGGAGTCTCGACCGGGACAGGGGAAAGAATTGGCAACGAGCAGTACTTC.

The table lists this clonotype with a few counts. The gene calls are TRBV7-6 and TRBJ1-2, with 7 positions matching TRBD1. Trimming removed 3 bases from V and 10 bases from J; junction bases left unmatched: 14. The CDR3 is 15 amino acids. Germline loops: CDR1 SGHVS, CDR2 FNYEAQ. CDR3 nucleotide sequence: TGTGCCAGCAGCTTTTCCGGGAGACAGGGTGCCGACTACACCTTC. This translates into CASSFSGRQGADYTF.

V usage is TRBV6-1 and J usage is TRBJ2-1; maybe TRBD2 (7 bases). In germline, CDR1 is MNHNS, CDR2 SASEGT. Trimming removed 4 bases from V and 8 bases from J, with 15 bases in between. This CDR3 spans 14 amino acids. CDR3 in DNA: TGTGCCAGCAGTGTGGGGGGGGCTTCCCATGAGCAGTTCTTC. As protein: CASSVGGASHEQFF.

This sequence joins TRBV20-1 and TRBJ1-5; maybe TRBD1 (5 bases). V was clipped by 0 bases and J by 6 bases, with 12 bases between them. This CDR3 has 14 amino acids. Per the germline V gene, CDR1 is DFQATT and CDR2 is SNEGSKA (reference sequence). The CDR3 DNA sequence: TGCAGTGCTAGAGATTCGGCAGGGACTCAGCCCCAGCATTTT. Protein sequence: CSARDSAGTQPQHF.

This clonotype was detected only a few times. This sequence joins TRBV11-2 and TRBJ2-3; D could derive from TRBD1 or TRBD2 (7 bases each). Trimming took off 5 bases at V and 6 bases at J, with 18 bases between the two ends. The CDR3 is 15 residues long. The V gene's germline CDR1 is SGHAT and CDR2 FQNNGV. CDR3 in DNA: TGTGCCAGCAGCCTGCAGGGGGGGAACGGGGATACGCAGTATTTT. Translated: CASSLQGGNGDTQYF.

A few counts support this clonotype. The gene calls are TRBV6-5 and TRBJ1-5; D uncertain. Trimming removed 5 bases at V and 4 bases at J, with 15 bases between. In germline, CDR1 is MNHEY, CDR2 SVGAGI. The CDR3 is made up of 15 amino acids. This CDR3 is CASSADAGRNQPQHF. For the CDR3, the DNA is TGTGCCAGCAGTGCGGACGCCGGGAGGAATCAGCCCCAGCATTTT.

The chain recombines TRBV20-1 with TRBJ2-5; 8 bases are shared with TRBD2. CDR1 and CDR2 (germline): DFQATT, SNEGSKA (reference sequence). The CDR3 is 12 residues long. V lost 6 bases, J lost 9 bases, and 9 bases stayed unmatched. The CDR3 DNA is TGCAGTGCCGGGGGTAGCGGGGCGGCCCAGTACTTC. Its translation is CSAGGSGAAQYF.

This clonotype was detected a few times. This chain uses TRBV6-2 or TRBV6-3 with TRBJ2-7; 7 positions agree with TRBD1. V shed 4 bases and J 0 bases; nucleotides not matched to a gene: 6. The CDR3 is 15 amino acids. Germline V gives CDR1 MNHEY, CDR2 SVGEGT. The chain's CDR3 is CASSSRDRLSYEQYV. CDR3 coding DNA: TGTGCCAGCAGTTCCCGGGACAGACTCTCCTACGAGCAGTACGTC.

This clonotype was detected a few times. The chain combines TRBV28 with TRBJ2-7; TRBD1 aligns across 8 bases. Trimming at V came to 6 bases and at J to 0 bases, leaving 7 bases not matched to a gene. Germline V CDR1 and CDR2: MDHEN, SYDVKM. CDR3 size: 15 residues. This CDR3 is CASSSTGASSYEQYV. As DNA, the CDR3 is TGTGCCAGCAGCTCGACAGGGGCGAGCTCCTACGAGCAGTACGTC.

This clonotype was detected only a few times. The chain is built from TRBV5-1 and TRBJ2-3; either TRBD1 or TRBD2 may supply D (5 bases each). Germline V gene sequence: CDR1 SGHRS, CDR2 YFSETQ. Trimming removed 0 bases from V and 3 bases from J, with 8 bases in between. CDR3 size: 14 residues. DNA for the CDR3: TGCGCCAGCAGCTTGGCCGAGGGGACAGATACGCAGTATTTT. Translation gives CASSLAEGTDTQYF.

The chain combines TRBV6-1 with TRBJ1-1; tentative D call: TRBD1 (6 bases). Between the trimmed V and J ends, which lost 0 bases and 3 bases, there was a span of 11 bases. This CDR3 spans 15 amino acids. Germline CDR1 MNHNS, CDR2 SASEGT. Here the CDR3 reads CASSEAQGLYTEAFF. The CDR3 DNA is TGTGCCAGCAGTGAAGCCCAGGGGTTGTACACTGAAGCTTTCTTT.

This chain joins TRBV5-1 and TRBJ2-1, with 11 bases that match TRBD1. The CDR3 runs 15 residues. V shed 3 bases and J 8 bases; nucleotides not matched to a gene: 7. Germline CDR1 is SGHRS and CDR2 is YFSETQ. CDR3 DNA sequence: TGCGCCAGCAGCTCCCCGGGACAGGGGGTCTATGAGCAGTTCTTC. This codes for CASSSPGQGVYEQFF.

The chain recombines TRBV7-9 with TRBJ2-7; 8 bases match TRBD1. Losses at the gene ends were 5 bases for V and 3 bases for J; bases not matched to a gene: 3. Germline V gene lookup returns CDR1 SEHNR and CDR2 FQNEAQ (reference sequence). This CDR3 has 13 amino acids. The CDR3: CASSHTGGYEQYF. The DNA for the CDR3 is TGTGCCAGCAGCCATACAGGGGGCTACGAGCAGTACTTC.

The J gene is TRBJ1-2, the V gene TRBV4-3; D is ambiguous. The germline V and J ends were trimmed by 6 bases and 7 bases, with 15 bases remaining between them. Germline V gives CDR1 LGHNA, CDR2 YSLEER. This CDR3 is 13 amino acids long. The CDR3 spells CASSPSRGLGYTF. The DNA of the CDR3 is TGCGCCAGCAGTCCCAGTAGAGGGCTTGGCTACACCTTC.

This clonotype appeared many times. The V gene is TRBV7-2, the J gene TRBJ2-3; 7 bases fit TRBD2. The J segment lost 1 base and the V segment lost 5 bases, leaving 0 bases of the junction unmatched. Germline-derived CDR1 and CDR2 are SGHTA and FQGNSA. This CDR3 has 13 amino acids. CDR3 bases: TGTGCCAGCAGCGGGGGGGGCACAGATACGCAGTATTTT. This encodes CASSGGGTDTQYF.

This clonotype occurred a few times. The chain links TRBV11-3 to TRBJ2-3; possible D gene TRBD2, 6 bases. Trimming took off 4 bases at V and 1 base at J, with 12 bases between the two ends. The CDR3 contains 15 residues. CDR1 SGHNT and CDR2 YENEEA come from the germline V gene. As DNA, the CDR3 is TGTGCCAGCAGCTCCGGGGGACTTCGCACAGATACGCAGTATTTT. It codes for CASSSGGLRTDTQYF.

The sample holds a few counts of this clonotype. The V call is TRBV4-1, the J call TRBJ2-7; D could derive from TRBD1 or TRBD2 (5 bases each). The ends were cut back, 2 bases at V and 2 bases at J, with 13 bases in the middle. CDR3 length equals 15 residues. The germline gives CDR1 MGHRA, CDR2 YSYEKL. This CDR3 is CASSQMQGAPYEQYV. The DNA of the CDR3 is TGCGCCAGCAGCCAAATGCAGGGAGCGCCCTACGAGCAGTACGTC.

CDR3 in amino acids: CASRSAGSLLSGANVLTF. The CDR3 nucleotides read TGCGCCAGCAGGTCAGCTGGGTCTCTGTTGTCTGGGGCCAACGTCCTGACTTTC. V usage is TRBV5-1 and J usage is TRBJ2-6; no reliable D call. CDR1 is SGHRS, CDR2 YFSETQ, per germline. V was cut by 5 bases and J by 1 base, with 19 bases left in between. The CDR3 is made up of 18 amino acids.

V usage is TRBV7-2 and J usage is TRBJ1-2; 8 bases match TRBD1. Germline V gene lookup returns CDR1 SGHTA and CDR2 FQGNSA. The CDR3 contains 16 residues. Trimming at V came to 3 bases and at J to 6 bases, leaving 12 bases not matched to a gene. CDR3: CASSLELDRAFHGYTF. As DNA, the CDR3 is TGTGCCAGCAGCTTGGAACTGGACAGGGCGTTTCATGGCTACACCTTC.

V is TRBV4-3 and J is TRBJ2-5; TRBD2 is a possible D gene (6 bases). The CDR3 totals 17 residues. V was pared by 4 bases and J by 4 bases, with 22 bases between. Germline CDR1 and CDR2: LGHNA and YSLEER. In DNA, the CDR3 is TGCGCCAGCAGCCGCTCCCCTGTACTAGCTCCCGGAGAGACCCAGTACTTC. Residues: CASSRSPVLAPGETQYF.

Only a few counts were recorded for this clonotype. V and J are TRBV28 and TRBJ1-2, with 7 nucleotides matching TRBD1. V shed 6 bases and J 4 bases; nucleotides not matched to a gene: 14. The CDR3 sequence is 16 residues long. The germline CDR1 and CDR2 sequences are MDHEN and SYDVKM. The CDR3 DNA follows: TGTGCCAGCAGCTCGGACAGGTCCTTCGCTATCTATGGCTACACCTTC. This codes for CASSSDRSFAIYGYTF.